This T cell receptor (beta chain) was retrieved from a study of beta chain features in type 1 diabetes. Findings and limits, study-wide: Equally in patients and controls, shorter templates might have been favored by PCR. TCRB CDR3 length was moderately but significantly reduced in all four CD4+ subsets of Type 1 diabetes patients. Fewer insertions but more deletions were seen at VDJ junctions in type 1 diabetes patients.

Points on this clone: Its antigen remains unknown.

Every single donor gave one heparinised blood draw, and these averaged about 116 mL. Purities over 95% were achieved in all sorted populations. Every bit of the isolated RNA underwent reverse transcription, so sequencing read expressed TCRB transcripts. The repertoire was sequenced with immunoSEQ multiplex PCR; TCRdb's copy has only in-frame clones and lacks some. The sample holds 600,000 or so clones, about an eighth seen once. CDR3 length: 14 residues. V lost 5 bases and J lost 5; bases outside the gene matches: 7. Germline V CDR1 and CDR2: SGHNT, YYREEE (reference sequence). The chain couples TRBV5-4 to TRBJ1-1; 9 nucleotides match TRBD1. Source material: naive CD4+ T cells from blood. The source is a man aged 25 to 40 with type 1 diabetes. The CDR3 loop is CASSPRTGDTEAFF. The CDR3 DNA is TGTGCCAGCAGTCCTCGGACAGGGGATACTGAAGCTTTCTTT. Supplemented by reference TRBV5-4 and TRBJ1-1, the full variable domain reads ETGVTQSPTHLIKTRGQQVTLRCSSQSGHNTVSWYQQALGQGPQFIFQYYREEENGRGNFPPRFSGLQFPNYSSELNVNALELDDSALYLCASSPRTGDTEAFFGQGTRLTVV.